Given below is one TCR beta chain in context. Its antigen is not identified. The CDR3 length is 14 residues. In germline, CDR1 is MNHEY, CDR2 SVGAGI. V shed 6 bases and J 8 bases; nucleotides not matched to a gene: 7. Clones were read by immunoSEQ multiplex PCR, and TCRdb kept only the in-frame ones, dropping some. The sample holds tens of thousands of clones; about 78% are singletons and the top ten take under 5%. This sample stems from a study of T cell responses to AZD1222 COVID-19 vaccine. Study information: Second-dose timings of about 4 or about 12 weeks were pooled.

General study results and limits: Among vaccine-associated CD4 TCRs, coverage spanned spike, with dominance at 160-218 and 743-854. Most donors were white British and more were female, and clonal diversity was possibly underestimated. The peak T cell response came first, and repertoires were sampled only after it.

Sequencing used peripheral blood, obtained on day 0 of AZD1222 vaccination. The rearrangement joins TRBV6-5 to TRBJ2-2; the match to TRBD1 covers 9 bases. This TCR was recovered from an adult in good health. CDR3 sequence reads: CASRLGTGTGELFF. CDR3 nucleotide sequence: TGTGCCAGCAGATTGGGGACAGGGACTGGGGAGCTGTTTTTT.